What follows describes a single T cell receptor (beta chain). Its target is unknown. This entry is derived from a study of cytomegalovirus exposure and HLA in healthy donors. Study as a whole: An earlier analysis found some 120 million unique TCR beta sequences from approximately 200 million T cells.

In germline, CDR1 is ENHRY, CDR2 SYGVKD. Trimming took 9 bases from V and 4 from J, leaving 18 bases between them. There are 14 residues in the CDR3. Study results and caveats: A later analysis linked a missense variant in DCLRE1C to the trimming of TCR beta V and J genes. Being productive about 90% or about 30% of the time was typical of most TCR beta V segments in an earlier analysis.

PCR primers comprised 60 Vbeta and 13 Jbeta primers. TCRdb's copy holds only in-frame clones and misses some; the assay was immunoSEQ multiplex PCR. The sample has under 200,000 clones, 65% to 85% seen once. J is TRBJ1-1 and V is TRBV10-3; D possibly corresponds to TRBD1 (5 bases). Sequencing was carried out using PBMCs. The TCR originated in a woman aged 40-49 years in good health and CMV-seropositive. Here the CDR3 reads CAITSDPRGTEAFF. CDR3 DNA sequence: TGTGCCATTACCTCGGATCCTAGGGGCACTGAAGCTTTCTTT.